Each of the 20 T cell receptor beta chains below was sequenced from the same sample in a study of cytomegalovirus exposure and HLA in healthy donors. The PCR ran on 60 Vbeta and 13 Jbeta primers. Assay: immunoSEQ multiplex PCR; the TCRdb copy retains only in-frame clones and omits some. The sample table includes fewer than 130,000 clones. Sequenced: PBMCs. These receptors came from a man aged 50 to 59 in good health and CMV-seronegative.

The V and J genes are TRBV4-1 and TRBJ2-7; 7 nucleotides match TRBD2. The CDR3 loop spans 16 amino acids. Germline assignment: CDR1 MGHRA and CDR2 YSYEKL. The J segment lost 1 base and the V segment lost 1 base, leaving 7 bases of the junction unmatched. CDR3 in amino acids: CASSQGGGMWSYEQYF. The CDR3 DNA reads as TGCGCCAGCAGCCAAGGGGGGGGGATGTGGTCCTACGAGCAGTACTTC.

V is TRBV9 and J is TRBJ2-1; 11 positions agree with TRBD2. The CDR3 totals 16 residues. Germline CDR1 SGDLS, CDR2 YYNGEE. The trim removed 5 bases at V and 5 bases at J, leaving 9 bases unmatched. For the CDR3, the DNA is TGTGCCAGCAGGGCATCCGGGACTAGCGGACACAATGAGCAGTTCTTC. Its translation is CASRASGTSGHNEQFF. Supplemented by reference TRBV9 and TRBJ2-1, the full variable domain reads DSGVTQTPKHLITATGQRVTLRCSPRSGDLSVYWYQQSLDQGLQFLIQYYNGEERAKGNILERFSAQQFPDLHSELNLSSLELGDSALYFCASRASGTSGHNEQFFGPGTRLTVL.

The rearrangement links TRBV4-3 to TRBJ2-2; D possibly corresponds to TRBD1 (6 bases). CDR3 size: 15 residues. The germline CDR1 and CDR2 sequences are LGHNA and YSLEER. Trimming took off 4 bases at V and 4 bases at J, with 13 bases between the two ends. The CDR3 region has the DNA TGCGCCAGCAGCCTGACGCCGACAGGCACCGGGGAGCTGTTTTTT. Its protein product is CASSLTPTGTGELFF.

The chain uses TRBV5-1 and TRBJ2-2, with a possible D match to TRBD1 (6 bases). This CDR3 has 15 residues. Germline CDR1 is SGHRS and CDR2 is YFSETQ. Trimming removed 1 base from V and 2 bases from J, with 9 bases in between. The CDR3 reads CASSLRTDNTGELFF. CDR3 nucleotides: TGCGCCAGCAGCTTGAGGACAGATAACACCGGGGAGCTGTTTTTT.

Here the CDR3 reads CASSLYAGSGETQYF. The DNA for the CDR3 is TGTGCCAGCAGCTTATATGCAGGCTCTGGGGAGACCCAGTACTTC. The chain links TRBV11-3 to TRBJ2-5; no clear D. The CDR3 runs 15 residues. Deletions cut 2 bases from V and 5 bases from J, with 15 bases between. Per the germline V gene, CDR1 is SGHNT and CDR2 is YENEEA.

The V and J genes are TRBV27 and TRBJ1-3; TRBD1 agrees at 7 bases. Germline V gene sequence: CDR1 MNHEY, CDR2 SMNVEV (reference sequence). The junction had 11 bases not matched to a gene; V was cut back by 2 bases and J by 1 base. The CDR3 consists of 18 residues. CDR3 nucleotides: TGTGCCAGCAGTTTACCGCCCGACAGGGTAGGATCTGGAAACACCATATATTTT. It yields the protein CASSLPPDRVGSGNTIYF.

This chain connects TRBV4-2 to TRBJ2-3; 7 positions match TRBD1. CDR1 is LGHNA, CDR2 YNFKEQ, per germline. The V and J ends lost 0 bases and 5 bases, in that order; junction bases with no gene match: 14. The CDR3 covers 18 residues. CDR3 loop: CASSQEVDLGTGVDTQYF. The CDR3 region has the DNA TGTGCCAGCAGCCAAGAAGTCGACCTGGGAACAGGGGTAGATACGCAGTATTTT.

The rearrangement joins TRBV29-1 to TRBJ2-1; D possibly corresponds to TRBD2 (6 bases). Germline loops: CDR1 SQVTM, CDR2 ANQGSEA. The CDR3 covers 12 residues. CDR3 amino acids: CSTRSSDNEQFF. The CDR3 DNA is TGCAGTACCCGGTCTAGCGACAATGAGCAGTTCTTC.

The chain uses TRBV4-2 and TRBJ2-7; 7 bases map to TRBD1. CDR1 LGHNA and CDR2 YNFKEQ come from the germline V gene. V lost 4 bases to trimming and J lost 3 bases; unmatched junction nucleotides: 6. The CDR3 length is 14 residues. CDR3 loop: CASSPERDSYEQYF. CDR3 bases: TGTGCCAGCAGCCCGGAAAGGGACAGCTACGAGCAGTACTTC.

With regard to this clone: At one end the junction does not follow the germline gene, possibly because of a read error. The chain's CDR3 is CASGPSGYSGYSF. The CDR3 nucleotides read TGTGCCAGCGGGCCCTCAGGGTATAGTGGCTACTCCTTC. This sequence joins TRBV9 and TRBJ1-2; tentative D call: TRBD1 (5 bases). This CDR3 spans 13 amino acids. Germline loops: CDR1 SGDLS, CDR2 YYNGEE.

The chain combines TRBV7-3 with TRBJ2-5; D is perhaps TRBD1 (6 bases). Trimming cost V 4 bases and J 5 bases, with 14 bases left between them. CDR1 and CDR2 (germline): SGHTA, FQGTGA. The CDR3 has 14 residues. The CDR3 nucleotides read TGTGCCAGCAGCTCTACAGGGATCGGGGAGACCCAGTACTTC. Amino acid sequence: CASSSTGIGETQYF.

This chain connects TRBV7-2 to TRBJ2-2; D uncertain. The CDR3 totals 14 residues. The V end lost 1 base, the J end lost 6 bases, and 9 bases lay between the germline ends. From germline, CDR1 is SGHTA and CDR2 FQGNSA. Here the CDR3 reads CASSLGLLAGELFF. DNA for the CDR3: TGTGCCAGCAGCTTAGGGCTCCTGGCCGGGGAGCTGTTTTTT.

The J gene is TRBJ2-2, the V gene TRBV19; D is undetermined. Germline CDR1 reads LNHDA; CDR2 reads SQIVND (reference sequence). V was clipped by 7 bases and J by 5 bases, with 20 bases between them. CDR3 size: 16 residues. CDR3 sequence: CASTQLSRTKTGELFF. CDR3 nucleotides: TGTGCCAGTACCCAGCTATCGAGAACTAAAACCGGGGAGCTGTTTTTT.

This chain connects TRBV6-1 to TRBJ1-3, with a possible D match to TRBD1 (5 bases). The ends were cut back, 3 bases at V and 2 bases at J, with 11 bases in the middle. Looked up from germline, CDR1 is MNHNS and CDR2 is SASEGT. The CDR3 spans 15 residues. In DNA form, the CDR3 reads TGTGCCAGCAGTGAGGTCGGCAGGGCTGGAAACACCATATATTTT. Protein: CASSEVGRAGNTIYF.

This chain uses TRBV29-1 with TRBJ2-3, with a tentative D call TRBD1 (6 bases). There are 12 residues in the CDR3. CDR1 SQVTM and CDR2 ANQGSEA come from the germline V gene. The V end was cut by 3 bases, the J end by 4 bases, with 8 bases between. The CDR3, as DNA: TGCAGCGTTGAGGACAGCTCAGATACGCAGTATTTT. Residues: CSVEDSSDTQYF.

The chain joins TRBV5-1 to TRBJ2-7, with TRBD2 matching 11 bases. V gave up 2 bases and J gave up 2 bases; unmatched junction bases: 3. CDR3 size: 15 residues. In germline, CDR1 is SGHRS, CDR2 YFSETQ. The CDR3: CASSLLAGETYEQYF. CDR3 sequence (DNA): TGCGCCAGCAGCTTACTAGCGGGGGAGACCTACGAGCAGTACTTC.

The genes are TRBV5-6 and TRBJ2-5; D is undetermined. V was shortened by 6 bases and J by 1 base, with 4 bases between the two germline ends. Germline-derived CDR1 and CDR2 are SGHDT and YYEEEE. This CDR3 is 11 amino acids long. The CDR3 spells CASTSQETQYF. CDR3 coding DNA: TGTGCCAGCACTAGCCAAGAGACCCAGTACTTC. Filled out from reference TRBV5-6 and TRBJ2-5, the complete variable domain reads DAGVTQSPTHLIKTRGQQVTLRCSPKSGHDTVSWYQQALGQGPQFIFQYYEEEERQRGNFPDRFSGHQFPNYSSELNVNALLLGDSALYLCASTSQETQYFGPGTRLLVL.

The chain couples TRBV7-9 to TRBJ1-5; D is perhaps TRBD1 (5 bases). The CDR3 totals 16 residues. Trimming shortened V by 5 bases and J by 0 bases, and 14 bases separated the two germline ends. Germline V CDR1 and CDR2: SEHNR, FQNEAQ (reference sequence). The CDR3 here is CASSDDREDSNQPQHF. CDR3 bases: TGTGCCAGCAGCGACGACAGAGAGGATAGCAATCAGCCCCAGCATTTT. Together with reference TRBV7-9 and TRBJ1-5, the CDR3 gives the full variable domain: DTGVSQNPRHKITKRGQNVTFRCDPISEHNRLYWYRQTLGQGPEFLTYFQNEAQLEKSRLLSDRFSAERPKGSFSTLEIQRTEQGDSAMYLCASSDDREDSNQPQHFGDGTRLSIL.

The chain carries TRBV6-5 and TRBJ2-3, with D possibly matching TRBD2 (6 bases). Trimming left V 9 bases short and J 0 bases short, with 13 bases between. This CDR3 has 14 residues. Germline CDR1 reads MNHEY; CDR2 reads SVGAGI. The CDR3 loop reads CASARGQSTDTQYF. The CDR3 DNA reads TGTGCCAGTGCGCGGGGCCAAAGCACAGATACGCAGTATTTT.

The chain's CDR3 is CASSIGGGVKQFF. The CDR3 DNA is TGTGCCAGCAGCATTGGGGGGGGAGTGAAGCAGTTCTTC. The chain joins TRBV11-2 to TRBJ2-1; 7 positions agree with TRBD2. V lost 5 bases, J lost 11 bases, and 9 bases stayed unmatched. The germline V gene has CDR1 SGHAT and CDR2 FQNNGV. This CDR3 is 13 amino acids long.